This T cell receptor beta chain was sequenced for a study of shared clonotypes between healthy human individuals (dated by TCRdb to about 2020). About the full investigation: A few men and two women, aged 18 to 49 years, made up the cohort. For each donor, three plates each were used for CD4 naive and CD4 memory, two plates were used for CD8 naive, and one plate was used for CD8 memory. To estimate repertoire size and how much clonotype sharing occurs between individuals, the study deeply sequenced the blood TCR repertoires of several healthy adults. To increase sequencing depth and limit assay-specific biases, TCR repertoire library preparation and sequencing were carried out by different laboratories using diverse techniques. Leukapheresis yielded between about 0.9 and 9 billion PBMCs per donor.

Looking up the germline V gene yields CDR1 MNHNS and CDR2 SASEGT. The CDR3, from cysteine to phenylalanine, totals 13 residues. The entry retains the CDR3 DNA only, 39 bases that are in frame from base 1. V lost 1 base and J lost 8 bases; the stretch between them is 11 bases long. A word on this clone: Its target antigen remains unknown. No base quality values were provided; no much bigger clone lies one nucleotide off.

The paper's findings and limits, for the study overall: Higher generation probabilities were observed for clonotypes shared by all four sorted-subset donors than for non-shared clonotypes. Sampling was limited to blood, and TCR repertoires in tissue likely differ from TCR repertoires in blood. Naive subsets generally had larger estimated clonotype richness than memory subsets did. Sharing across a few donors was observed for around 5% of naive CD4, 3.5% of naive CD8, over 2% of memory CD4, and about 0.39% of memory CD8 clonotypes. The small number of donors limited the genetic and exposure-history diversity represented. Even with the large sequencing depth, rarefaction of the sorted-subset datasets indicated that sequencing was incomplete. Pairwise subsampling indicated that sequencing depth was expected to affect the degree of clonotype sharing among donors.

CD8 naive samples were obtained by positive selection for CCR7 among CD45RO-negative cells, yielding a CD45RA+CCR7+ population from which TemRA cells were excluded. The donors were healthy, HIV-negative adults who had no recently reported acute infections or vaccinations. Only Caucasian adults living in Nashville, Tennessee, USA were represented among the donors. Blood was collected by leukapheresis, and PBMCs were isolated by Ficoll-Histopaque density gradient centrifugation and then cryopreserved in liquid nitrogen vapor phase. Purity and quantity of every magnetically sorted T cell population were checked by analytical flow cytometry. Each sorted fraction had its genomic DNA isolated and then quantified by UV absorbance on a Nanodrop 2000c. Using the deep immunoSEQ assay, multiplex PCR amplified TCR CDR3 regions from genomic DNA. Genomic DNA extracted from each cell subset was distributed evenly over all wells of several immunoSEQ 96-well plates, and each plate served as one replicate. For sorted subsets, each replicate PCR was loaded with roughly 190 ng genomic DNA, equivalent to 30,000 or so T cell genomes. Purified libraries were measured with a Qubit 3.0 fluorometer, size-checked on a Bioanalyzer 2100, and measured again with the KAPA Library Quantification kit. Every immunoSEQ 96-well plate was sequenced on a dedicated single-read 150-cycle Illumina NextSeq 550 flow cell. The published analysis was carried out like this. Because the immunoSEQ output included only junctional sequences and no quality scores, the filtering could not be the same as the filtering used for full-length reads. To assign V/J genes and CDR3, sequences were annotated against IMGT germline references using PyIR, a Python wrapper for IgBLAST v1.9. Reads were removed for weak V/J assignments (E-value above 1e-6), missing CDR3, stop codons, out-of-frame junctions, or ambiguous translated residues. V3J clonotypes were defined as sequences sharing an identical inferred V gene, J gene, and CDR3 amino acid sequence. Percentage overlap between repertoires was computed as shared unique clonotypes divided by the size of the smaller repertoire. Repertoire richness was assessed with RTK rarefaction, the Chao1 estimator, and Recon v2.1 estimates of unobserved clonotypes. OLGA was used to compute generation probabilities for all TCRbeta clonotypes that the gDNA method yielded from a few donors. The table comes from immuneACCESS by way of TCRdb, which keeps in-frame sequences with V and J called. Part of the clones is missing from these tables; in studies checked, under half for an unresolved V gene and the rest for unknown reasons. That table is the source of V, J and clone size, and D and trimming were worked out from the DNA. The sample profile shows 800,000 or so clones; 95% to 97% of them were found once. The leading ten clones occupy around 0.25% of the sample.

Recombination joined TRBV6-1 with TRBJ1-2; the D gene is unclear. Sequencing was carried out using naive CD8+ T cells sorted from blood. What this sample's cell subset or site label stands for: CD45RA+CCR7+. This sequence originates from a man aged 30 to 45 in good health. The CDR3 region: CASSEEGLGGYTF. The sequenced DNA: TGTGCCAGCAGTGAAGAGGGCCTGGGGGGCTACACCTTC.